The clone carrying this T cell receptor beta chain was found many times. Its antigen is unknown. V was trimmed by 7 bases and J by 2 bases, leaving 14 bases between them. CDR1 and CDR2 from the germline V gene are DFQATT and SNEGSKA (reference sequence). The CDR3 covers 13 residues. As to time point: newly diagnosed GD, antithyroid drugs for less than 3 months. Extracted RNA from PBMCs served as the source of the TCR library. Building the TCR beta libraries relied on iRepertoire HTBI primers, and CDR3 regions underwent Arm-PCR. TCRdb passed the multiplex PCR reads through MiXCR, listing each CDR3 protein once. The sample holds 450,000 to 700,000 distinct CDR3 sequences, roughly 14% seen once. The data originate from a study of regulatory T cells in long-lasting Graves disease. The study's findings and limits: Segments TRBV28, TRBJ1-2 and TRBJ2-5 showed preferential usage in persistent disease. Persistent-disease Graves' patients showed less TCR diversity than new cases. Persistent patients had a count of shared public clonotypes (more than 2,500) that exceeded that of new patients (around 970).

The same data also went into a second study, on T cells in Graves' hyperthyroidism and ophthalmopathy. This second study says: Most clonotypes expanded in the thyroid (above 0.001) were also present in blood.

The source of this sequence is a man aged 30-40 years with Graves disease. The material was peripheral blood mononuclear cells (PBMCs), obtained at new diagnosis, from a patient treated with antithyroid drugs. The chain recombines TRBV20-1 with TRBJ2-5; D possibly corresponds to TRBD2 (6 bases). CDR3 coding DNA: TGCAGTGTCGTGGGGCGGGGTCAAGAGACCCAGTACTTC. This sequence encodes CSVVGRGQETQYF.